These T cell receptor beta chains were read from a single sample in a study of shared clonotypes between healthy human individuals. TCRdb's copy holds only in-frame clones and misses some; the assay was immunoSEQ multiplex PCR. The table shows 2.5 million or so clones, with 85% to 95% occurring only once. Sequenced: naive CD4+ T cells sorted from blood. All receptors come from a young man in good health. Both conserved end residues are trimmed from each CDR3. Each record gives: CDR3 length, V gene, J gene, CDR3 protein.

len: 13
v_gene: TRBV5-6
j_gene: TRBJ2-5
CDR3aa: ASSWRGSRQETQY

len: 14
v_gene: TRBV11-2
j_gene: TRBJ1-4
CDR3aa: ASSSLRRGDNEKLF

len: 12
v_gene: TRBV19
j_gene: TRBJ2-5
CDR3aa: ATQSGRGRETQY

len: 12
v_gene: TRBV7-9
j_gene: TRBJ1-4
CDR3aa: ASSLVGTNEKLF

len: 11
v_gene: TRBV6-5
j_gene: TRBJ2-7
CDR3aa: ASSRDGSYEQY

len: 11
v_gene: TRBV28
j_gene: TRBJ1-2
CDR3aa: ASSPWGTDGYT

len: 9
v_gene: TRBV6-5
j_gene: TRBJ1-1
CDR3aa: ASGRNTEAF

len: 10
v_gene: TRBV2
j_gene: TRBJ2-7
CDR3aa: ASSGDSGEQY

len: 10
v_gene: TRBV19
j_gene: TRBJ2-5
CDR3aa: ASTPLLETQY

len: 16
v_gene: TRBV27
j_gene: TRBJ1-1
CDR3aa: ASRPRAAAGGLGTEAF

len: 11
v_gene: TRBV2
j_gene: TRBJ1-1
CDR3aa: ASSRTVNTEAF

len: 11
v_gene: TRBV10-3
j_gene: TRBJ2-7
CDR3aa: AISGTGPYGQY

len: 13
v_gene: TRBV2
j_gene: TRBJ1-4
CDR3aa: ASSERDLANEKLF

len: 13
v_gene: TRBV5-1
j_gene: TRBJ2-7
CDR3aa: ASSLGTGGPYEQY